These 4 T cell receptor beta chains were sequenced from one sample in a study of blood T cells in healthy people across ages. With a J-beta primer mix and a sample-barcoded 5' primer, a second PCR ran about 6 to 11 cycles. TCRdb re-called the 5' RACE reads with MiXCR, one entry per CDR3 protein. The table records some 690,000 distinct CDR3 sequences, about a fifth of them present only once. The specimen was blood. These receptors originate from a man aged 65 to 79 in good health.

This chain joins TRBV12-3 or TRBV12-4 and TRBJ2-7, with TRBD1 matching over 9 bases. V shed 8 bases and J 5 bases; nucleotides not matched to a gene: 10. This CDR3 contains 14 residues. The CDR3 loop is CASARDRAYHEQYF. The CDR3 DNA reads TGTGCCAGCGCCCGGGACAGGGCTTACCACGAGCAGTACTTC.

The rearrangement uses TRBV5-1 and TRBJ2-3; the D gene could be TRBD1 or TRBD2 (5 bases each). V gave up 5 bases and J gave up 4 bases, with 17 bases separating them. The CDR3 is 15 amino acids. CDR1 and CDR2 from the germline V gene are SGHRS and YFSETQ. The CDR3 loop reads CASRPGTHGADTQYF. CDR3 nucleotides: TGCGCCAGCAGACCCGGGACCCACGGCGCAGATACGCAGTATTTT.

This clonotype was picked up a small number of times. The chain uses TRBV7-3 and TRBJ2-1; possibly TRBD1 or TRBD2 for D (6 bases each). Trimming cost V 2 bases and J 4 bases, with 15 bases left between them. The CDR3 extends over 16 amino acids. Germline V lookup: CDR1 SGHTA, CDR2 FQGTGA. CDR3 nucleotide sequence: TGTGCCAGCAGCTTAGCAGGGGCTAGCGCTTACAATGAGCAGTTCTTC. It codes for CASSLAGASAYNEQFF.

The chain has TRBV12-3 or TRBV12-4 and TRBJ2-7, with TRBD2 matching 14 bases. Trimming cost V 0 bases and J 6 bases; bases outside gene matches: 1. The CDR3 runs to 15 residues. The CDR3 loop reads CASSLAGLAGAEQYF. The CDR3, as DNA: TGTGCCAGCAGTTTAGCGGGACTAGCGGGGGCCGAGCAGTACTTC.